Below, one T cell receptor beta chain is given with its context. Its antigen remains unidentified. The sample originates from a study of cytomegalovirus exposure and HLA in healthy donors. Study-level results: TCR beta sequences reportedly predicted most subjects' HLA-A and HLA-B alleles accurately.

V was shortened by 5 bases and J by 5 bases, with 16 bases between the two germline ends. CDR1 LNHDA and CDR2 SQIVND come from the germline V gene (reference sequence). The CDR3 runs 15 residues. Primers included in the PCR were 60 Vbeta and 13 Jbeta primers. Generated by immunoSEQ multiplex PCR, the TCRdb table keeps only in-frame clones and is missing some. The top ten hold around 11% of the sample, which has about 120,000 clones, around four fifths seen once. This sequence joins TRBV19 and TRBJ2-1; no definite D call. What was sequenced was PBMCs. The TCR comes from a male donor in good health and CMV-seropositive. CDR3 nucleotides: TGTGCCAGTAGTCCAGTGCCCGCCCCGAACAATGAGCAGTTCTTC. It codes for CASSPVPAPNNEQFF.